These T cell receptor beta chains were read from a single sample in a study of blood T cell repertoires in COVID-19. Repertoires were generated with immunoSEQ multiplex PCR, while TCRdb's copy carries only in-frame clones and drops some. The data hold roughly 38,000 clones, with more than 85% observed a single time. The sequenced sample was peripheral blood. These receptors all come from a man between 45 and 60 years old in a cohort sampled during active COVID-19. CDR3s include the opening cysteine and the closing phenylalanine or tryptophan. D genes are given only for firm matches. Rows may omit the clone size; those that give it use once, few, many or a size class.

TRBD1 | NA | TRBJ2-6 | TRBV6-2/TRBV6-3 | CASSYPGQGLSGANVLTF | TGTGCCAGCAGTTATCCGGGACAGGGCTTATCTGGGGCCAACGTCCTGACTTTC
TRBD2 | NA | TRBJ2-1 | TRBV11-3 | CASSTSRLAGARSYNEQFF | TGTGCCAGCAGCACCTCTCGACTAGCGGGGGCCCGTTCCTACAATGAGCAGTTCTTC
NA | once | TRBJ2-3 | TRBV15 | CATSEKNTDTQYF | TGTGCCACCAGCGAGAAGAACACAGATACGCAGTATTTT
NA | NA | TRBJ1-1 | TRBV7-3 | CASSLSIQGLSEAFF | TGTGCCAGCAGCTTAAGTATCCAGGGGTTGTCTGAAGCTTTCTTT
NA | NA | TRBJ1-2 | TRBV9 | CASSVGPQRGRDGYTF | TGTGCCAGCAGCGTAGGCCCCCAGCGAGGGCGAGATGGCTACACCTTC
TRBD1 | NA | TRBJ1-3 | TRBV12-3/TRBV12-4 | CASRGQGGYTIYF | TGTGCCAGCAGAGGACAGGGTGGGTACACCATATATTTT
NA | NA | TRBJ1-5 | TRBV4-1 | CASSQDWAKFLSNQPQHF | TGCGCCAGCAGCCAAGATTGGGCGAAATTCCTTAGCAATCAGCCCCAGCATTTT
TRBD1 | NA | TRBJ1-6 | TRBV11-3 | CASSHDRGRGTPLHF | TGTGCCAGCAGCCACGACAGGGGTCGGGGGACACCCCTCCACTTT
NA | few | TRBJ2-4 | TRBV2 | CASSVAERLQYF | TGTGCCAGCAGTGTGGCGGAGAGACTTCAGTACTTC
TRBD1 | NA | TRBJ1-2 | TRBV18 | CASSSAPTGLNYGYTF | TGTGCCAGCTCCTCAGCCCCGACAGGGTTGAACTATGGCTACACCTTC
TRBD2 | NA | TRBJ2-1 | TRBV4-1 | CASSQTSGGSNEQFF | TGCGCCAGCAGCCAGACTAGCGGGGGTTCCAATGAGCAGTTCTTC
NA | NA | TRBJ2-5 | TRBV28 | CASSPPVRESYQETQYF | TGTGCCAGCAGTCCCCCTGTCCGTGAGTCCTACCAAGAGACCCAGTACTTC
NA | once | TRBJ1-2 | TRBV12-3/TRBV12-4 | CASSPRALYGYTF | TGTGCCAGCAGTCCCAGGGCGCTCTATGGCTACACCTTC
NA | once | TRBJ1-5 | TRBV6-6 | CASNSRGSNQPQHF | TGTGCCAGCAACTCCAGGGGTAGCAATCAGCCCCAGCATTTT
NA | NA | TRBJ1-2 | TRBV4-2 | CASSQKRDTSLGYTF | TGTGCCAGCAGCCAAAAACGGGACACCTCCTTAGGCTACACCTTC
NA | NA | TRBJ1-5 | TRBV18 | CASSLYRENQPQHF | TGTGCCAGCTCACTCTACAGGGAAAATCAGCCCCAGCATTTT
TRBD1 | once | TRBJ2-7 | TRBV6-2/TRBV6-3 | CASSSAGTAREQYF | TGTGCCAGCAGTTCCGCCGGGACAGCTAGGGAGCAGTACTTC
TRBD2 | NA | TRBJ2-1 | TRBV25-1 | CASSDRAGGNYNEQFF | TGTGCCAGCAGTGACCGGGCGGGAGGAAACTACAATGAGCAGTTCTTC
NA | once | TRBJ1-3 | TRBV15 | CATSRDPQSDTIYF | TGTGCCACCAGCAGAGATCCTCAGAGCGACACCATATATTTT
TRBD1 | NA | TRBJ2-4 | TRBV2 | CASRRDSGNIQYF | TGTGCCAGCAGGAGGGACAGCGGAAACATTCAGTACTTC
TRBD2 | NA | TRBJ2-7 | TRBV6-2/TRBV6-3 | CASSYAGAYEQYF | TGTGCCAGCAGTTACGCGGGGGCCTACGAGCAGTACTTC
NA | NA | TRBJ2-5 | TRBV12-3/TRBV12-4 | CASSFSSLWTQYF | TGTGCCAGCAGTTTTTCCTCTTTATGGACCCAGTACTTC
TRBD1 | NA | TRBJ1-1 | TRBV4-1 | CASSQRGTEAFF | TGCGCCAGCAGCCAAAGAGGGACAGAGGCTTTCTTT
NA | NA | TRBJ1-1 | TRBV6-1 | CASSEDEGYSGTEAFF | TGTGCCAGCAGTGAGGATGAGGGCTACTCAGGTACTGAAGCTTTCTTT
NA | NA | TRBJ2-5 | TRBV7-2 | CASSLGAGLGETQYF | TGTGCCAGCAGCTTAGGCGCCGGGTTAGGAGAGACCCAGTACTTC
TRBD1 | NA | TRBJ1-5 | TRBV4-1 | CASSQMGQSNQPQHF | TGCGCCAGCAGCCAAATGGGACAGAGCAATCAGCCCCAGCATTTT
TRBD2 | few | TRBJ2-5 | TRBV7-2 | CASSLAGGEQETQYF | TGTGCCAGCAGCTTAGCGGGGGGGGAACAAGAGACCCAGTACTTC
TRBD2 | once | TRBJ2-2 | TRBV9 | CASSAPRGTSFTGELFF | TGTGCCAGCAGCGCCCCTCGAGGGACTAGCTTCACCGGGGAGCTGTTTTTT
NA | NA | TRBJ1-4 | TRBV6-5 | CASFETAFGGELFF | TGTGCCAGCTTTGAGACAGCCTTTGGGGGGGAACTGTTTTTT
NA | NA | TRBJ1-1 | TRBV2 | CASSDPLGGSTEAFF | TGTGCCAGCAGTGATCCCCTCGGGGGAAGCACTGAAGCTTTCTTT
TRBD1 | NA | TRBJ1-2 | TRBV6-5 | CASSHLVDRAYGYTF | TGTGCCAGCAGCCATTTAGTCGACAGGGCCTATGGCTACACCTTC
TRBD1 | NA | TRBJ1-2 | TRBV6-2/TRBV6-3 | CASSLRDSSFYTF | TGTGCCAGCAGTTTACGGGACAGCTCCTTCTACACCTTC
NA | NA | TRBJ2-1 | TRBV18 | CASSPGLVGRNEQFF | TGTGCCAGCTCACCGGGGCTAGTGGGAAGGAATGAGCAGTTCTTC